Listed below are T cell receptor beta chains from one sample, sequenced in a study of OX40 agonist ivuxolimab in advanced cancers. Here immunoSEQ multiplex PCR was the method, and the copy in TCRdb shows in-frame clones only, minus some. The sample lists roughly 62,000 clones; over 80% were seen once. The sequencing here drew on CD4+ or CD8+ T cells sorted from blood, taken in a trial of the OX40 agonist ivuxolimab. The receptors were sampled from an adult with an advanced solid tumor such as melanoma, head and neck, liver or kidney cancer. The CDR3 runs from the conserved cysteine through the conserved F or W. D genes are given only for firm matches.

V	J	D	CDR3	DNA
TRBV28	TRBJ2-7	TRBD2	CASGEGGHEQYF	TGTGCCAGCGGGGAGGGAGGCCACGAGCAGTACTTC
TRBV6-1	TRBJ2-1	.	CASSLEVYNEQFF	TGTGCCAGCAGTCTAGAAGTTTACAATGAGCAGTTCTTC
TRBV7-9	TRBJ1-3	.	CASKQVSGNTIYF	TGTGCCAGTAAACAGGTCTCTGGAAACACCATATATTTT
TRBV27	TRBJ1-1	.	CASSFGGLDTEAFF	TGTGCCAGCAGTTTTGGCGGTCTGGACACTGAAGCTTTCTTT
TRBV7-9	TRBJ2-1	.	CASSLGPQADNEQFF	TGTGCCAGCAGCTTAGGGCCTCAGGCTGACAATGAGCAGTTCTTC
TRBV9	TRBJ1-4	TRBD1	CASSVAGGAGEKLFF	TGTGCCAGCAGCGTAGCAGGGGGCGCGGGGGAAAAACTGTTTTTT
TRBV5-1	TRBJ1-2	TRBD1	CASSVGQGVNYGYTF	TGCGCCAGCAGCGTTGGACAGGGGGTTAACTATGGCTACACCTTC
TRBV6-5	TRBJ2-5	.	CASSYSKGTQYF	TGTGCCAGCAGTTACTCGAAAGGGACCCAGTACTTC
TRBV5-6	TRBJ2-1	.	CASSFVGGGSIIF	.
TRBV4-3	TRBJ2-5	.	CASSQDVGRTYQETQYF	TGCGCCAGCAGCCAAGACGTCGGTAGAACTTACCAAGAGACCCAGTACTTC
TRBV4-1	TRBJ2-7	TRBD2	CASSLTGTSGIYEQYF	TGCGCCAGCAGTCTCACAGGGACTAGCGGGATATACGAGCAGTACTTC
TRBV10-2	TRBJ2-2	.	CASTNTGELFF	TGCGCCAGCACGAACACCGGGGAGCTGTTTTTT
TRBV5-5	TRBJ2-1	TRBD2	CASQKSLAVNYYNEQFF	TGTGCCAGCCAAAAATCTCTAGCGGTGAATTACTACAATGAGCAGTTCTTC
TRBV27	TRBJ2-6	TRBD1	CASSHRDSPSGANVLTF	TGTGCCAGCAGTCACCGGGACAGCCCTTCTGGGGCCAACGTCCTGACTTTC
TRBV29-1	TRBJ2-7	.	CSVEGLYSYEQYF	TGCAGCGTCGAAGGTCTATACTCCTACGAGCAGTACTTC
TRBV27	TRBJ2-5	TRBD2	CASSLSYRLAEETQYF	TGTGCCAGCAGTTTATCCTACCGACTAGCGGAAGAGACCCAGTACTTC
TRBV25-1	TRBJ2-5	.	CASSDRGLEETQYF	TGTGCCAGCAGTGACCGGGGGCTGGAGGAGACCCAGTACTTC
TRBV27	TRBJ1-1	TRBD1	CASRDTGGRVEAFF	TGTGCCAGCAGAGACACAGGGGGCAGGGTTGAAGCTTTCTTT